This TCR beta chain derives from a study of blood T cell repertoires in COVID-19. CDR1 SGHRS and CDR2 YFSETQ come from the germline V gene. Trimming took 0 bases from V and 0 from J, leaving 9 bases between them. The CDR3 totals 15 residues. Only in-frame clones appear in the TCRdb table, and some are missing; sequencing was by immunoSEQ multiplex PCR. The sample yields roughly 200,000 clones, about 77% seen once. This TCR was sampled from a woman aged 80 or over with active or convalescent COVID-19. The specimen sequenced was peripheral blood. The chain links TRBV5-1 to TRBJ1-1; possibly TRBD1 for D (5 bases). CDR3 residues: CASSLGQLMNTEAFF. CDR3 DNA: TGCGCCAGCAGCTTGGGACAGCTCATGAACACTGAAGCTTTCTTT.